This T cell receptor beta chain stems from a study of blood T cell repertoires in COVID-19. As for the study in general: There were acute and convalescent COVID-19 samples, and they came from the United States, Italy and Spain.

This clone turned up a few times. The V end lost 6 bases, the J end lost 6 bases, and 12 bases lay between the germline ends. The CDR3 has 12 residues. The germline V gene encodes CDR1 MNHEY and CDR2 SVGAGI. Profiling relied on immunoSEQ multiplex PCR, and the TCRdb table lists in-frame clones only, not all of them. Among under 45,000 clones listed, about 77% were seen once. The chain has TRBV6-5 and TRBJ2-7; TRBD1 might be the D (5 bases). Sequencing was done on a sample of peripheral blood. The source is an elderly man with acute or convalescent COVID-19. The CDR3, as DNA: TGTGCCAGCAGCGCCTACAGGTCCGAGCAGTACTTC. It specifies CASSAYRSEQYF.